What follows are 29 T cell receptor beta chains derived from one specimen sequenced in a study of cytomegalovirus exposure and HLA in healthy donors. A multiplex PCR was run with 60 Vbeta primers and 13 Jbeta primers. Profiled with immunoSEQ multiplex PCR; TCRdb holds only in-frame clones, not every one. The table includes about 62,000 clones, approximately 75% detected once. Sample: PBMCs. These receptors were taken from a woman in her twenties or thirties in good health and CMV-seronegative.

The chain joins TRBV29-1 to TRBJ2-7; 10 nucleotides line up with TRBD1. This CDR3 has 14 amino acids. Looked up from germline, CDR1 is SQVTM and CDR2 is ANQGSEA. The V and J ends lost 8 bases and 8 bases, in that order; junction bases with no gene match: 15. CDR3 residues: CSQPRTGGFFKQYV. CDR3 in DNA: TGCAGCCAACCTCGGACAGGGGGATTTTTTAAGCAGTACGTC.

This clone came up once. The V call is TRBV7-8, the J call TRBJ2-1; 9 positions match TRBD1. The CDR3 is 16 amino acids. V trimming: 6 bases; J trimming: 4 bases; junction bases outside the gene matches: 10. CDR1 SGHVS and CDR2 FQNEAQ come from the germline V gene. CDR3 amino acids: CASSRQGGTGYNEQFF. The CDR3 DNA reads as TGTGCCAGCAGTCGACAAGGGGGGACAGGGTACAATGAGCAGTTCTTC.

This clone was counted between two and nine times. As DNA, the CDR3 is TGCGCCAGCAGCTTGCGGCAGGGGGGTCGGAACACTGAAGCTTTCTTT. Translated: CASSLRQGGRNTEAFF. This chain links TRBV5-1 with TRBJ1-1; TRBD1 matches at 7 bases. V lost 1 base, J lost 1 base, and 7 bases stayed unmatched. CDR3 length: 16 amino acids. Germline CDR1 SGHRS, CDR2 YFSETQ.

Comments on this clone: The sample has other DNA sequences that encode this CDR3 too. The chain uses TRBV27 and TRBJ2-2, with 12 bases fitting TRBD2. The V gene's germline CDR1 is MNHEY and CDR2 SMNVEV (reference sequence). V shed 5 bases and J 5 bases; nucleotides not matched to a gene: 3. The CDR3 has 15 amino acids. The CDR3 region is CASSPGTSGTGELFF. DNA for the CDR3: TGTGCCAGCAGTCCCGGGACTAGCGGGACCGGGGAGCTGTTTTTT.

The CDR3 loop is CASTLSQNTEAFF. As DNA, the CDR3 is TGTGCCAGCACCTTGAGTCAGAACACTGAAGCTTTCTTT. The chain uses TRBV7-9 and TRBJ1-1; D is unclear. The V gene's germline CDR1 is SEHNR and CDR2 FQNEAQ (reference sequence). V dropped 7 bases and J dropped 1 base, with 10 bases sitting between them. The CDR3 runs to 13 residues.

The rearrangement joins TRBV27 to TRBJ2-3; D is possibly TRBD1 (5 bases). The CDR3 is 14 residues long. The germline V and J ends were trimmed by 5 bases and 5 bases, with 14 bases remaining between them. Germline CDR1 and CDR2: MNHEY and SMNVEV (reference sequence). The CDR3 loop reads CASSPGASIDTQYF. CDR3 in DNA: TGTGCCAGCAGTCCTGGGGCGTCAATAGATACGCAGTATTTT.

This sequence joins TRBV5-1 and TRBJ2-7, with 7 bases that match TRBD1. The V and J ends lost 3 bases and 0 bases, in that order; junction bases with no gene match: 3. The CDR3 extends over 14 amino acids. Per the germline V gene, CDR1 is SGHRS and CDR2 is YFSETQ. The CDR3: CASSSDRSSYEQYF. DNA for the CDR3: TGCGCCAGCAGCTCGGACAGGAGCTCCTACGAGCAGTACTTC.

This clone was detected a few times. The rearrangement links TRBV11-2 to TRBJ2-3, with a tentative D call TRBD2 (6 bases). The CDR3 length is 16 residues. Trimming removed 1 base at V and 0 bases at J, with 11 bases between. Germline values: CDR1 SGHAT, CDR2 FQNNGV. CDR3 DNA sequence: TGTGCCAGCAGCTTAGCTGGCGGGACGAGCACAGATACGCAGTATTTT. This gives the protein CASSLAGGTSTDTQYF.

The CDR3 is CASSYEVGNEKLFF. The CDR3 DNA is TGTGCCAGCAGTTACGAGGTCGGTAATGAAAAACTGTTTTTT. J is TRBJ1-4 and V is TRBV6-5; D is uncertain. Trimming stripped 2 bases from V and 4 bases from J, with 8 bases between. This CDR3 comprises 14 residues. Germline V gene lookup returns CDR1 MNHEY and CDR2 SVGAGI.

The rearrangement links TRBV7-2 to TRBJ2-3; TRBD2 matches at 9 bases. Looked up from germline, CDR1 is SGHTA and CDR2 is FQGNSA. V trimming: 5 bases; J trimming: 3 bases; junction bases outside the gene matches: 9. CDR3 length equals 16 residues. DNA for the CDR3: TGTGCCAGCAGCCTGAAAGGCACTAGCGGGACAGATACGCAGTATTTT. This codes for CASSLKGTSGTDTQYF. The whole variable domain, remainder taken from reference TRBV7-2 and TRBJ2-3, is GAGVSQSPSNKVTEKGKDVELRCDPISGHTALYWYRQSLGQGLEFLIYFQGNSAPDKSGLPSDRFSAERTGGSVSTLTIQRTQQEDSAVYLCASSLKGTSGTDTQYFGPGTRLTVL.

The genes are TRBV6-1 and TRBJ1-6; D call uncertain. Germline V gene data show CDR1 as MNHNS and CDR2 as SASEGT. There are 12 residues in the CDR3. Trimming took 2 bases from V and 13 from J, leaving 9 bases between them. The CDR3 loop reads CASSESFRPLHF. CDR3 nucleotide sequence: TGTGCCAGCAGTGAAAGCTTCCGCCCCCTCCACTTT.

The rearrangement links TRBV7-6 to TRBJ2-5, with D maybe TRBD2 (5 bases). V was shortened by 5 bases and J by 5 bases, with 12 bases between the two germline ends. The CDR3 has 13 residues. Germline V CDR1 and CDR2: SGHVS, FNYEAQ. CDR3 in amino acids: CASSPLRGETQYF. CDR3 bases: TGTGCCAGCAGCCCCCTCCGAGGGGAGACCCAGTACTTC.

This clone was seen a single time. The J gene is TRBJ2-7, the V gene TRBV5-4, with D possibly matching TRBD1 (5 bases). The V end lost 4 bases, the J end lost 2 bases, and 16 bases lay between the germline ends. CDR3 size: 15 residues. Looked up from germline, CDR1 is SGHNT and CDR2 is YYREEE (reference sequence). The CDR3 reads CASSPTLGPPYEQYF. CDR3 nucleotide sequence: TGTGCCAGCAGCCCCACCTTGGGGCCCCCCTACGAGCAGTACTTC.

This chain joins TRBV5-4 and TRBJ2-3; 7 bases are a match to TRBD2. V shed 6 bases, J shed 5 bases, and the junction held 6 bases outside the gene matches. The CDR3 length is 13 residues. The germline V gene encodes CDR1 SGHNT and CDR2 YYREEE (reference sequence). CDR3 DNA: TGTGCCAGCACCAGACTAGCAGGAGATACGCAGTATTTT. The encoded protein is CASTRLAGDTQYF.

This chain uses TRBV5-1 with TRBJ2-1; TRBD2 agrees at 13 bases. This CDR3 has 16 residues. Trimming at V came to 4 bases and at J to 8 bases, leaving 9 bases not matched to a gene. Germline CDR1 is SGHRS and CDR2 is YFSETQ. CDR3 nucleotide sequence: TGCGCCAGCAGCGATCCGGGACTAGCGGGACTCGATGAGCAGTTCTTC. Translated: CASSDPGLAGLDEQFF.

The chain employs TRBV9 and TRBJ2-2, with 13 nucleotides matching TRBD2. The length of the CDR3 is 16 residues. The germline gives CDR1 SGDLS, CDR2 YYNGEE. The ends lost 0 bases at V and 4 bases at J; junction bases unmatched: 0. The CDR3 bases are TGTGCCAGCAGCGTAGGGACTAGCGGGAGCACCGGGGAGCTGTTTTTT. Protein sequence: CASSVGTSGSTGELFF. The variable domain in full, with the rest retrieved from reference TRBV9 and TRBJ2-2, is DSGVTQTPKHLITATGQRVTLRCSPRSGDLSVYWYQQSLDQGLQFLIQYYNGEERAKGNILERFSAQQFPDLHSELNLSSLELGDSALYFCASSVGTSGSTGELFFGEGSRLTVL.

The V call is TRBV2, the J call TRBJ2-7; the match to TRBD2 covers 11 bases. The J segment lost 3 bases and the V segment lost 4 bases, leaving 2 bases of the junction unmatched. The CDR3 is made up of 14 amino acids. CDR1 is SNHLY, CDR2 FYNNEI, per germline. The CDR3 sequence is CASSGGLAVYEQYF. As DNA, the CDR3 is TGTGCCAGCAGTGGGGGACTAGCGGTCTACGAGCAGTACTTC. The full variable domain, with the rest looked up from reference TRBV2 and TRBJ2-7, is EPEVTQTPSHQVTQMGQEVILRCVPISNHLYFYWYRQILGQKVEFLVSFYNNEISEKSEIFDDQFSVERPDGSNFTLKIRSTKLEDSAMYFCASSGGLAVYEQYFGPGTRLTVT.

This clone was counted once. The V and J genes are TRBV6-5 and TRBJ2-5, with unresolved D. The germline V gene encodes CDR1 MNHEY and CDR2 SVGAGI. CDR3 size: 15 residues. With 0 bases removed from V and 4 bases from J, the gap between germline ends came to 12 bases. Here the CDR3 reads CASSYSTQRRETQYF. In nucleotides, the CDR3 is TGTGCCAGCAGTTACTCGACCCAGCGACGAGAGACCCAGTACTTC.

This clone was counted a few times. J is TRBJ2-7 and V is TRBV2; D perhaps matches TRBD2 (5 bases). CDR3 length equals 14 residues. CDR1 SNHLY and CDR2 FYNNEI come from the germline V gene. The V and J ends lost 4 bases and 0 bases respectively, with 10 bases between them. This CDR3 is CASSAYGNSYEQYF. CDR3 sequence (DNA): TGTGCCAGCAGTGCATACGGGAACTCCTACGAGCAGTACTTC.

The chain carries TRBV19 and TRBJ2-5, with 10 bases fitting TRBD1. CDR3 length equals 14 residues. Germline V lookup: CDR1 LNHDA, CDR2 SQIVND (reference sequence). V gave up 2 bases and J gave up 4 bases; unmatched junction bases: 1. The CDR3 DNA reads TGTGCCAGTAGTATAAGGGACAGGGGAGAGACCCAGTACTTC. This encodes CASSIRDRGETQYF.

The V gene is TRBV4-2, the J gene TRBJ2-5; D gene ambiguous. CDR3 length: 14 residues. Trimming cost V 1 base and J 1 base, with 7 bases left between them. Per the germline V gene, CDR1 is LGHNA and CDR2 is YNFKEQ. The CDR3 nucleotides read TGTGCCAGCAGCCAAGCCGGTCCCCAAGAGACCCAGTACTTC. As protein: CASSQAGPQETQYF.

In its sample, this clone was seen a few times. The chain employs TRBV21-1 and TRBJ1-2; TRBD1, the table's D call, was not compared with the DNA. TRBV21-1 is an annotated pseudogene. This CDR3 contains 15 residues. The CDR3 loop is CASTPGKGPNYGYTF. The CDR3 nucleotides are TGTGCCAGCACCCCAGGGAAGGGGCCTAACTATGGCTACACCTTC.

The rearrangement joins TRBV27 to TRBJ2-2; D gene unclear. CDR1 and CDR2 (germline): MNHEY, SMNVEV (reference sequence). CDR3 size: 15 residues. The V end lost 5 bases, the J end lost 2 bases, and 12 bases lay between the germline ends. The DNA for the CDR3 is TGTGCCAGCAGTATCTCCAACTATAACACCGGGGAGCTGTTTTTT. It encodes CASSISNYNTGELFF.

The chain is built from TRBV11-2 and TRBJ2-5; TRBD1 aligns across 11 bases. The germline CDR1 and CDR2 sequences are SGHAT and FQNNGV. The trim removed 5 bases at V and 4 bases at J, leaving 3 bases unmatched. The CDR3 extends over 14 amino acids. The CDR3 loop reads CASSHGTGGETQYF. CDR3 nucleotide sequence: TGTGCCAGCAGCCATGGGACAGGGGGAGAGACCCAGTACTTC. Drawing the rest from reference TRBV11-2 and TRBJ2-5, the complete variable domain is EAGVAQSPRYKIIEKRQSVAFWCNPISGHATLYWYQQILGQGPKLLIQFQNNGVVDDSQLPKDRFSAERLKGVDSTLKIQPAKLEDSAVYLCASSHGTGGETQYFGPGTRLLVL.

The sample holds a few counts of this clone. The J gene is TRBJ2-3, the V gene TRBV25-1; TRBD2 is a possible D gene (6 bases). The CDR3 is 18 residues long. The V gene's germline CDR1 is MGHDK and CDR2 SYGVNS. V was clipped by 1 base and J by 4 bases, with 21 bases between them. CDR3 region: CASSESLGRTRRADTQYF. In DNA, the CDR3 is TGTGCCAGCAGTGAATCCCTAGGGAGGACGAGGAGAGCAGATACGCAGTATTTT.

The chain has TRBV6-5 and TRBJ1-1, with a possible D match to TRBD1 (5 bases). The germline gives CDR1 MNHEY, CDR2 SVGAGI. The CDR3 has 13 residues. V was clipped by 2 bases and J by 4 bases, with 8 bases between them. CDR3 protein: CASSYSRVTEAFF. The CDR3 DNA reads TGTGCCAGCAGTTACAGCAGGGTCACTGAAGCTTTCTTT.

The CDR3 nucleotides read TGTGCCAGCAAACTAGCGGGAGGGCCCTTCGAGCAGTACTTC. Encoded protein: CASKLAGGPFEQYF. The chain is built from TRBV6-1 and TRBJ2-7; 13 nucleotides agree with TRBD2. In germline, CDR1 is MNHNS, CDR2 SASEGT. V lost 7 bases to trimming and J lost 6 bases; unmatched junction nucleotides: 6. The CDR3 is 14 amino acids.

CDR3 region: CASSLDLTRGPLHF. CDR3 DNA sequence: TGTGCCAGCAGCTTAGACCTGACCCGGGGGCCCCTCCACTTT. This chain joins TRBV7-2 and TRBJ1-6, with D possibly being TRBD1 (5 bases). CDR1 is SGHTA, CDR2 FQGNSA, per germline. Trimming took off 1 base at V and 13 bases at J, with 14 bases between the two ends. The CDR3 totals 14 residues.

This clone was picked up one time. V and J are TRBV5-1 and TRBJ2-3; the match to TRBD2 covers 7 bases. Looked up from germline, CDR1 is SGHRS and CDR2 is YFSETQ. With 0 bases clipped from V and 0 bases from J, the junction kept 13 bases outside the gene matches. This CDR3 comprises 19 residues. The CDR3 protein is CASSLGSRTSVYSTDTQYF. CDR3 nucleotide sequence: TGCGCCAGCAGCTTGGGCAGCCGGACTAGTGTATATAGCACAGATACGCAGTATTTT.